This TCR beta chain was found in a study of T-cell memory formation after mild COVID-19. V dropped 4 bases and J dropped 5 bases, with 12 bases sitting between them. Germline CDR1 is SEHNR and CDR2 is FQNEAQ (reference sequence). The length of the CDR3 is 13 residues. This clonotype has a handful of counts. TCRdb re-called the 5' RACE reads with MiXCR, one entry per CDR3 protein. Here the sample spans about 350,000 distinct CDR3 sequences, approximately 27% being singletons. The clonotype comes from an adult woman who had mild COVID-19 (a few samples of this study predate the infection). Cell type and time point are not known. The chain links TRBV7-9 to TRBJ2-7; possible D gene TRBD1, 7 bases. Sequencing was done on a sample of PBMCs or a T cell subset sorted from them (not recorded which). The CDR3 sequence: CASSSEGANEQYF. For the CDR3, the DNA is TGTGCCAGCAGCTCGGAGGGGGCCAACGAGCAGTACTTC.